The 5 T cell receptor beta chains below were found in one sample sequenced in a study of cytomegalovirus exposure and HLA in healthy donors. 60 Vbeta and 13 Jbeta primers were used in PCR. The data were produced by immunoSEQ multiplex PCR, yet TCRdb's version contains in-frame clones alone and is incomplete. The sample table includes tens of thousands of clones. The sequenced material came from PBMCs. The receptors here all came from a man aged 50-60 years in good health and CMV-seropositive.

V usage is TRBV9 and J usage is TRBJ2-1, with 8 bases fitting TRBD1. V gave up 0 bases and J gave up 10 bases; unmatched junction bases: 3. Per germline, CDR1 SGDLS and CDR2 YYNGEE. The CDR3 runs 13 residues. This CDR3 reads CASSVVPGGEQFF. The CDR3, as DNA: TGTGCCAGCAGCGTAGTTCCAGGGGGCGAGCAGTTCTTC.

This chain joins TRBV7-3 and TRBJ2-2, with a weak D call TRBD2 (6 bases). This CDR3 comprises 17 residues. The ends were cut back, 5 bases at V and 2 bases at J, with 18 bases in the middle. Per the germline V gene, CDR1 is SGHTA and CDR2 is FQGTGA. CDR3 region: CASSARGTGGNTGELFF. The CDR3 DNA follows: TGTGCCAGCAGCGCCCGGGGGACTGGGGGAAACACCGGGGAGCTGTTTTTT.

The chain carries TRBV7-8 and TRBJ2-3, with 10 positions matching TRBD2. V lost 1 base to trimming and J lost 1 base; unmatched junction nucleotides: 2. The CDR3 extends over 16 amino acids. CDR1 is SGHVS and CDR2 is FQNEAQ in the germline V gene. In nucleotides, the CDR3 is TGTGCCAGCAGCTTAGTAGCGGGAGGCCGCACAGATACGCAGTATTTT. This encodes CASSLVAGGRTDTQYF.

The chain links TRBV11-2 to TRBJ1-1; D unresolved. Germline values: CDR1 SGHAT, CDR2 FQNNGV. The CDR3 is 12 amino acids. V was pared by 5 bases and J by 5 bases, with 9 bases between. As DNA, the CDR3 is TGTGCCAGCAGCCCACCGCGGACTGAAGCTTTCTTT. Protein sequence: CASSPPRTEAFF.

This sequence joins TRBV7-6 and TRBJ1-1; D not certain. Per the germline V gene, CDR1 is SGHVS and CDR2 is FNYEAQ. The length of the CDR3 is 13 residues. V was pared by 3 bases and J by 2 bases, with 7 bases between. The CDR3 here is CASSFGRNTEAFF. CDR3 nucleotide sequence: TGTGCCAGCAGCTTCGGGAGAAACACTGAAGCTTTCTTT.